This T cell receptor (beta chain) was found in a study of vaccination effects on CD4 cells after COVID-19. This CDR3 contains 12 residues. The V gene lost 3 bases and the J gene lost 6 bases, with 6 bases spanning the gap. TCRdb keeps only in-frame clones here, not all; method: immunoSEQ multiplex PCR. The sample shows roughly 36,000 clones, 60% to 75% of them seen only once. To note about this clone: Its antigen is as yet unknown.

A 10-day culture period preceded the isolation of CD4+ T cells. Sequenced here: CD4+ T cells from PBMCs cultured without peptide, sampled before COVID-19 vaccination. This TCR came from a human donor who received a COVID-19 vaccine. The chain employs TRBV12-3 or TRBV12-4 and TRBJ1-5; no firm D call. In DNA form, the CDR3 reads TGTGCCAGCAGTTTGCCGGGTCAGCCCCAGCATTTT. Its protein is CASSLPGQPQHF.